The source of this TCR beta chain is a study of blood T cell repertoires in COVID-19 (dated by TCRdb to 2020 to 2021). For context, the study as a whole: Samples from collaborators originated in the United States, Italy and Spain and spanned both the acute and convalescent phases of COVID-19. Samples were obtained from the ongoing ImmuneRACE study (first 160 participants) and from roughly 1,300 subjects provided by 6 global collaborators. Where available, HLA class I and class II types were obtained from metadata supplied by the sample provider rather than from assay-based typing. Nearly every sample came with metadata listing a de-identified subject ID, COVID-19 status, age in years and sex. A freely available public database, intended as a resource for researchers studying the immune response to SARS-CoV-2, is where the repertoires were released. The dataset comprised deeply sampled blood TCRbeta repertoires from subjects exposed to, actively infected with, or recovered from COVID-19. The prospective study material was composed of cDNA or gDNA derived from T cells, B-cell-depleted T cells, or PBMCs.

The CDR3 starts with the cysteine, ends with the phenylalanine, and has 15 residues. Only the CDR3 DNA stays, 45 bases, in frame from base 1. Looking up the germline V gene yields CDR1 KGHSH and CDR2 LQKENI. The junction shows trimming of 3 bases on V and 0 bases on J, and the gene matches do not reach 1 base of it. TCRbeta CDR3 regions were amplified from genomic DNA using the immunoSEQ Assay, a bias-controlled multiplex PCR. On the authors' methods: Within the assay, amplification of reference gene primers was used to estimate how many nucleated cells each sample contained. To quantify the absolute abundance of each unique TCRbeta CDR3 rearrangement, sequence reads were collapsed and filtered. For each sample, productive Simpson clonality was calculated as the square root of Simpson's diversity index over productive rearrangements. Drawn from immuneACCESS, this table holds only the in-frame rearrangements with V and J called that TCRdb kept. Clones are partly lost; checked studies trace under half to an unresolved V gene and leave the rest unexplained. The V and J calls and clone size are taken from that table; D and trimming were inferred from the DNA. Counted in this sample were over 95,000 clones; roughly 81% of them appeared once. Clones ranked in the top ten supply 10% of the sample.

Study-wide conclusions, independent of this receptor: The quantity of clinical and demographic metadata differed by source and by participant and was supplied without curation.

Collaborating institutions collected whole blood in K2EDTA tubes following their own protocols. For TCRbeta analysis, collaborator samples were shipped as frozen whole blood, as isolated PBMCs, or as DNA extracted from either sample type. Remarks on this clone: What antigen it recognizes has not been identified. Base qualities are not provided; no much larger clone lies one nucleotide away.

The TCR comes from a human donor in a cohort sampled during active COVID-19. The material sequenced was peripheral blood. Here the chain combines TRBV18 and TRBJ1-5; the junction holds 8 bases that match TRBD1. Here is the DNA: TGTGCCAGCTCACCGGGACAGGTTAGCAATCAGCCCCAGCATTTT. Its product reads: CASSPGQVSNQPQHF.